This TCR beta chain originates from a study of T cell changes during pregnancy in multiple sclerosis. Measured with immunoSEQ multiplex PCR; TCRdb has only the in-frame clones, and not every one. The sample includes around 70,000 clones, approximately 92% of them seen just once. This clone was observed a single time. The sequencing used peripheral blood, collected after pregnancy. The clonotype was recovered from a female donor in good health, enrolled as a control in a pregnancy study.

In DNA, the CDR3 is TGTGCCAGCAGAACCGATGGGGCCGAAAAACTGTTTTTT. It is translated as CASRTDGAEKLFF. The chain uses TRBV6-5 and TRBJ1-4; TRBD1 might be the D (5 bases). V gave up 6 bases and J gave up 8 bases, with 13 bases separating them. The CDR3 has 13 amino acids. The V gene's germline CDR1 is MNHEY and CDR2 SVGAGI.